The 27 T cell receptor beta chains below come from one sample, sequenced in a study of pediatric ulcerative colitis. This table comes from immunoSEQ multiplex PCR, and its TCRdb copy is limited to in-frame clones, with some not included. The sample includes tens of thousands of clones, 85% to 90% seen only once; the top ten take about 3%. Sequenced: blood. These receptors all come from a boy between 10 and 17 years old with severe ulcerative colitis.

The chain has TRBV18 and TRBJ2-1; no firm D call. Germline CDR1 KGHSH, CDR2 LQKENI. The CDR3 extends over 14 amino acids. V lost 2 bases and J lost 0, with 5 bases in between. The CDR3 is CASSPEVSYNEQFF. Written as DNA, the CDR3 is TGTGCCAGCTCACCAGAGGTCTCCTACAATGAGCAGTTCTTC.

This clone was detected a few times. This sample includes further DNA sequences coding for the same CDR3. The CDR3 DNA follows: TGTGCCAGCAGGGGACTAGCGTCCTCCTACGAGCAGTACTTC. Encoded protein: CASRGLASSYEQYF. This chain links TRBV27 with TRBJ2-7, with 10 bases fitting TRBD2. J lost 0 bases, V lost 6 bases, and 2 bases had no gene match. Germline V CDR1 and CDR2: MNHEY, SMNVEV (reference sequence). The CDR3 consists of 14 residues.

This chain links TRBV5-6 with TRBJ1-1; 7 positions agree with TRBD1. The CDR3 loop spans 12 amino acids. V lost 4 bases to trimming and J lost 4 bases; unmatched junction nucleotides: 1. Looked up from germline, CDR1 is SGHDT and CDR2 is YYEEEE. Written as DNA, the CDR3 is TGTGCCAGCAGCCCAGGGGGCACTGAAGCTTTCTTT. Its protein product is CASSPGGTEAFF.

J is TRBJ2-1 and V is TRBV11-2; no clear D gene. V shed 5 bases and J shed 1 base, with 9 bases lying between them. The CDR3 has 14 amino acids. Germline lookup yields CDR1 SGHAT and CDR2 FQNNGV. This CDR3 is CASSPLSSYNEQFF. DNA for the CDR3: TGTGCCAGCAGCCCACTAAGTTCCTACAATGAGCAGTTCTTC.

The chain uses TRBV5-4 and TRBJ2-7; D is undetermined. The CDR3 is 14 amino acids. Germline assignment: CDR1 SGHNT and CDR2 YYREEE (reference sequence). The V end was cut by 0 bases, the J end by 1 base, with 8 bases between. The CDR3 coding sequence is TGTGCCAGCAGCTTGGTAGGATCGTCCTACGAGCAGTACTTC. This gives the protein CASSLVGSSYEQYF.

The chain links TRBV6-1 to TRBJ2-1, with 8 bases matching TRBD2. Germline trimming cut 4 bases from V and 2 bases from J; bases unmatched to any gene: 4. The length of the CDR3 is 15 residues. Germline V gene data show CDR1 as MNHNS and CDR2 as SASEGT. The CDR3 bases are TGTGCCAGCAGTGCCGGGACTAGAGCCTACAATGAGCAGTTCTTC. Translating gives CASSAGTRAYNEQFF.

This clone was counted only a few times. The chain is built from TRBV6-6 and TRBJ2-1; D ambiguous. This CDR3 spans 12 amino acids. V lost 2 bases and J lost 7, with 6 bases in between. CDR1 and CDR2 (germline): MNHNY, SVGAGI (reference sequence). This chain's CDR3 is CASSYDTNEQFF. The CDR3 region has the DNA TGTGCCAGCAGTTACGATACGAATGAGCAGTTCTTC.

This chain links TRBV11-2 with TRBJ2-1; 11 nucleotides line up with TRBD2. V shed 0 bases and J 9 bases; nucleotides not matched to a gene: 7. CDR3 size: 16 residues. Germline assignment: CDR1 SGHAT and CDR2 FQNNGV. The CDR3 reads CASSLDRLAGGPEQFF. CDR3 DNA sequence: TGTGCCAGCAGCTTAGATCGTCTAGCGGGAGGTCCTGAGCAGTTCTTC.

The chain employs TRBV19 and TRBJ2-6; the D is unclear. Germline CDR1 reads LNHDA; CDR2 reads SQIVND (reference sequence). Deletions cut 7 bases from V and 4 bases from J, with 8 bases between. The CDR3 is 13 amino acids. The CDR3 is CASTPGGANVLTF. The CDR3 nucleotides are TGTGCCAGTACCCCTGGAGGGGCCAACGTCCTGACTTTC.

This chain links TRBV11-2 with TRBJ2-7, with D possibly matching TRBD1 (5 bases). The V gene lost 4 bases and the J gene lost 2 bases, with 12 bases spanning the gap. The germline V gene encodes CDR1 SGHAT and CDR2 FQNNGV. The CDR3 is made up of 14 amino acids. The DNA of the CDR3 is TGTGCCAGCAGCTCGGAGTCAGGGCCCTACGAGCAGTACTTC. Encoded protein: CASSSESGPYEQYF.

The chain has TRBV7-9 and TRBJ2-5, with 13 positions matching TRBD2. Germline loops: CDR1 SEHNR, CDR2 FQNEAQ (reference sequence). Germline trimming cut 5 bases from V and 5 bases from J; bases unmatched to any gene: 8. The CDR3 spans 16 residues. The CDR3 DNA reads as TGTGCCAGCAGCCCCCCTGAACTAGCGGGAGGGGAGACCCAGTACTTC. Amino acids: CASSPPELAGGETQYF.

This chain joins TRBV30 and TRBJ2-3, with 11 bases fitting TRBD2. Germline lookup yields CDR1 GTSNPN and CDR2 SVGIG (reference sequence). The CDR3 has 16 residues. Trimming removed 0 bases from V and 5 bases from J; junction bases left unmatched: 7. The CDR3, as DNA: TGTGCCTGGAGTGTAGGGACTAGCGGTGGGGAAGATACGCAGTATTTT. It translates to CAWSVGTSGGEDTQYF.

This clone showed up just once. The chain is built from TRBV7-9 and TRBJ1-1, with 7 bases fitting TRBD1. The junction had 6 bases not matched to a gene; V was cut back by 1 base and J by 4 bases. The CDR3 sequence is 15 residues long. Per germline, CDR1 SEHNR and CDR2 FQNEAQ (reference sequence). The CDR3 DNA reads as TGTGCCAGCAGCTTAGAATCCAGGGGGTCCACTGAAGCTTTCTTT. Its translation: CASSLESRGSTEAFF.

This clone has a handful of counts. The rearrangement joins TRBV5-4 to TRBJ1-1; 8 nucleotides match TRBD1. Germline-derived CDR1 and CDR2 are SGHNT and YYREEE (reference sequence). Trimming removed 0 bases from V and 1 base from J; junction bases left unmatched: 5. This CDR3 contains 16 residues. The CDR3 bases are TGTGCCAGCAGCTTGGGATCGGACAGGGCGAACACTGAAGCTTTCTTT. Its protein is CASSLGSDRANTEAFF. Full variable domain (rest looked up from reference TRBV5-4 and TRBJ1-1): ETGVTQSPTHLIKTRGQQVTLRCSSQSGHNTVSWYQQALGQGPQFIFQYYREEENGRGNFPPRFSGLQFPNYSSELNVNALELDDSALYLCASSLGSDRANTEAFFGQGTRLTVV.

The chain has TRBV7-2 and TRBJ2-4; 14 bases map to TRBD2. J gave up 15 bases and V 8 bases, and 6 bases lay outside the gene matches. The CDR3 covers 12 residues. CDR1 SGHTA and CDR2 FQGNSA come from the germline V gene. The CDR3 region has the DNA TGTGCCAGCGGGGGACTAGCGGGAGTTTGGTACTTC. Translation gives CASGGLAGVWYF.

This chain links TRBV7-2 with TRBJ2-2; TRBD2 might be the D (6 bases). V lost 2 bases to trimming and J lost 2 bases, with 15 bases between them. The CDR3 extends over 17 amino acids. From germline, CDR1 is SGHTA and CDR2 FQGNSA. CDR3: CASSLTWLAENTGELFF. Here the CDR3 DNA reads TGTGCCAGCAGCTTAACGTGGTTAGCGGAAAACACCGGGGAGCTGTTTTTT.

This clone was counted a single time. The chain has TRBV4-1 and TRBJ2-2, with 7 nucleotides matching TRBD1. The CDR3 covers 16 residues. Germline V CDR1 and CDR2: MGHRA, YSYEKL. J was trimmed by 6 bases and V by 0 bases; bases with no gene match: 7. The CDR3 region is CASSQERGLWSGELFF. The CDR3 region has the DNA TGCGCCAGCAGCCAAGAAAGGGGGCTCTGGTCCGGGGAGCTGTTTTTT.

This chain links TRBV11-2 with TRBJ2-3; 7 nucleotides align to TRBD2. CDR3 length: 15 amino acids. V lost 7 bases, J lost 2 bases, and 9 bases stayed unmatched. CDR1 and CDR2 from the germline V gene are SGHAT and FQNNGV. CDR3 in DNA: TGTGCCAGCACGATAAGCGGGAAAACCACAGATACGCAGTATTTT. Translated: CASTISGKTTDTQYF. The full variable domain, rest sourced from reference TRBV11-2 and TRBJ2-3, is EAGVAQSPRYKIIEKRQSVAFWCNPISGHATLYWYQQILGQGPKLLIQFQNNGVVDDSQLPKDRFSAERLKGVDSTLKIQPAKLEDSAVYLCASTISGKTTDTQYFGPGTRLTVL.

The chain joins TRBV30 to TRBJ2-2; the match to TRBD2 covers 13 bases. The junction had 7 bases not matched to a gene; V was cut back by 5 bases and J by 4 bases. CDR1 and CDR2 from the germline V gene are GTSNPN and SVGIG (reference sequence). The CDR3 runs to 16 residues. The CDR3 protein is CAWDTLAGGGTGELFF. The CDR3 DNA reads TGTGCCTGGGACACACTAGCGGGAGGGGGCACCGGGGAGCTGTTTTTT.

The chain recombines TRBV13 with TRBJ1-1; a possible D gene is TRBD1 (5 bases). The CDR3 consists of 13 residues. Germline CDR1 and CDR2: PRHDT and FYEKMQ (reference sequence). The germline V and J ends were trimmed by 5 bases and 10 bases, with 17 bases remaining between them. The CDR3 bases are TGTGCCAGCAGCCCAGGGCCCCTCCACGGAGCTTTCTTT. Amino acid sequence: CASSPGPLHGAFF.

J is TRBJ2-1 and V is TRBV18; TRBD2 agrees at 9 bases. V lost 3 bases, J lost 3 bases, and 12 bases stayed unmatched. Germline V CDR1 and CDR2: KGHSH, LQKENI. CDR3 length: 18 amino acids. CDR3 coding DNA: TGTGCCAGCTCACCGACCCTTTCCGAGCGGGAGGTCTACAATGAGCAGTTCTTC. As protein: CASSPTLSEREVYNEQFF.

The chain employs TRBV7-9 and TRBJ2-1; possible D gene TRBD1, 6 bases. CDR3 length equals 13 residues. With 3 bases removed from V and 4 bases from J, the gap between germline ends came to 7 bases. Germline V lookup: CDR1 SEHNR, CDR2 FQNEAQ (reference sequence). CDR3 in DNA: TGTGCCAGCAGCTTCGGACAGTACAATGAGCAGTTCTTC. This encodes CASSFGQYNEQFF.

J is TRBJ1-1 and V is TRBV5-4; the match to TRBD1 covers 8 bases. The V and J ends lost 0 bases and 5 bases, in that order; junction bases with no gene match: 6. The CDR3 totals 15 residues. Germline values: CDR1 SGHNT, CDR2 YYREEE (reference sequence). Here the CDR3 DNA reads TGTGCCAGCAGCTTGGCCCGGACAGGGAGGACTGAAGCTTTCTTT. Protein product: CASSLARTGRTEAFF.

The chain recombines TRBV7-3 with TRBJ2-6; no definite D call. V was trimmed by 4 bases and J by 2 bases, leaving 6 bases between them. In germline, CDR1 is SGHTA, CDR2 FQGTGA. The CDR3 loop spans 14 amino acids. The CDR3 sequence: CASSSLTGANVLTF. CDR3 nucleotide sequence: TGTGCCAGCAGCTCCCTGACTGGGGCCAACGTCCTGACTTTC.

The chain carries TRBV7-6 and TRBJ2-5; D ambiguous. Trimming removed 3 bases from V and 2 bases from J, with 16 bases in between. CDR1 and CDR2 from the germline V gene are SGHVS and FNYEAQ. The CDR3 has 16 residues. CDR3 amino acids: CASSFWSDSPQETQYF. In nucleotides, the CDR3 is TGTGCCAGCAGCTTTTGGTCTGACTCGCCGCAAGAGACCCAGTACTTC.

This sequence joins TRBV27 and TRBJ2-7; perhaps TRBD2 as D (5 bases). The CDR3 is 16 residues long. V dropped 6 bases and J dropped 2 bases, with 20 bases sitting between them. Germline assignment: CDR1 MNHEY and CDR2 SMNVEV (reference sequence). DNA for the CDR3: TGTGCCAGCAGATATTCCGTCGCGGGCCGAACCTACGAGCAGTACTTC. Translated, it gives CASRYSVAGRTYEQYF.

The J gene is TRBJ1-4, the V gene TRBV6-6; D is ambiguous. The CDR3 sequence is 14 residues long. Germline V CDR1 and CDR2: MNHNY, SVGAGI (reference sequence). Trimming removed 6 bases from V and 4 bases from J, with 12 bases in between. Here the CDR3 reads CASSDGFLNEKLFF. The DNA for the CDR3 is TGTGCCAGCAGCGACGGTTTCCTTAATGAAAAACTGTTTTTT.